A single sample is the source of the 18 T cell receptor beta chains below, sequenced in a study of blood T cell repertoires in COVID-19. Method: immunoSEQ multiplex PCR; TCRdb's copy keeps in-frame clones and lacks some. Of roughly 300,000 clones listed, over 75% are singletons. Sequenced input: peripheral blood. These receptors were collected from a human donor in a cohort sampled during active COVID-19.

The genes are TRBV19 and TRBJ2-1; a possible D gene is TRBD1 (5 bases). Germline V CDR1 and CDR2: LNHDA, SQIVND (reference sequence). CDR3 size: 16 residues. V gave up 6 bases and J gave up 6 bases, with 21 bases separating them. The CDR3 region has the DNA TGTGCCAGTAGCCAGGGTTCAGACAGTAGAAGCAATGAGCAGTTCTTC. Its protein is CASSQGSDSRSNEQFF.

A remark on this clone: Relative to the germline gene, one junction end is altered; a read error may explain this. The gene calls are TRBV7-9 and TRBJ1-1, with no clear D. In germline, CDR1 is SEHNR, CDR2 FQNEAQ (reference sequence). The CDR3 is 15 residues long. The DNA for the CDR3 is TGTGCCAGCAGCTTGCAAGGTCTGGAGAACGCTGAAGCTTTCTTT. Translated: CASSLQGLENAEAFF.

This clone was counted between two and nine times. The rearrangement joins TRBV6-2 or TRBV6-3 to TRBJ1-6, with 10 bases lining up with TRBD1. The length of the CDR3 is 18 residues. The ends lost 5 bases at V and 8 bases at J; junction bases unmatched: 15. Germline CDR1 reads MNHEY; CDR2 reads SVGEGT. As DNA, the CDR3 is TGTGCCAGCAGTACTACCGGGACAGGGGTCGGAATACATTCACCCCTCCACTTT. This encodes CASSTTGTGVGIHSPLHF.

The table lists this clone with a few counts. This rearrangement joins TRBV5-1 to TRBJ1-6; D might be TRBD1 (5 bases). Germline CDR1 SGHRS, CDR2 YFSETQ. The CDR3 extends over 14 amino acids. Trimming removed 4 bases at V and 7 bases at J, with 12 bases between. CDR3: CASSVGRGNSPLHF. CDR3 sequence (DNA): TGCGCCAGCAGCGTCGGACGGGGGAATTCACCCCTCCACTTT. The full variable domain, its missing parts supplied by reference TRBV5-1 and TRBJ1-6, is KAGVTQTPRYLIKTRGQQVTLSCSPISGHRSVSWYQQTPGQGLQFLFEYFSETQRNKGNFPGRFSGRQFSNSRSEMNVSTLELGDSALYLCASSVGRGNSPLHFGNGTRLTVT.

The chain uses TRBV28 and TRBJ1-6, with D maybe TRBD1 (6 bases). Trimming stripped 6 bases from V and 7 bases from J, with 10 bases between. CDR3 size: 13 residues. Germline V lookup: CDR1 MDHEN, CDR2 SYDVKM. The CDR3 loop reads CASRYRVNSPLHF. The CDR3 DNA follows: TGTGCCAGCAGATACAGGGTAAATTCACCCCTCCACTTT.

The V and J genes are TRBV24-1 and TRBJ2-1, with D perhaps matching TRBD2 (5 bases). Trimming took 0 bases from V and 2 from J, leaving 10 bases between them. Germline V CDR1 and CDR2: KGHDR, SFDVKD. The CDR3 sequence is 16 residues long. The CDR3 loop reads CATSDLVGNPYNEQFF. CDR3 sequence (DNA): TGTGCCACCAGTGATTTGGTCGGGAACCCCTACAATGAGCAGTTCTTC.

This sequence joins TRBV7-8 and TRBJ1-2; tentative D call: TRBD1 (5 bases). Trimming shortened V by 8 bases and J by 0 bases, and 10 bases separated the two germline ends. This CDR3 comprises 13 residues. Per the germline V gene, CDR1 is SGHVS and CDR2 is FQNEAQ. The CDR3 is CASGAASNYGYTF. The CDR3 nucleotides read TGTGCCAGCGGGGCGGCGTCTAACTATGGCTACACCTTC.

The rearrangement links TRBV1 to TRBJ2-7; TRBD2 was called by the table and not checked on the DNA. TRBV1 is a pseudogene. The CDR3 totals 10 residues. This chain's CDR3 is CTTSYYEQYF. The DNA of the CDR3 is TGCACCACGAGTTACTACGAGCAGTACTTC.

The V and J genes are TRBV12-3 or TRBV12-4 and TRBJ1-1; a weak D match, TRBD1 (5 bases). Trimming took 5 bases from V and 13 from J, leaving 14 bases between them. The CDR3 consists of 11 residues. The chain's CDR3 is CASSGGGFSFF. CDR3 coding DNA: TGTGCCAGCAGTGGGGGAGGATTCAGTTTCTTT.

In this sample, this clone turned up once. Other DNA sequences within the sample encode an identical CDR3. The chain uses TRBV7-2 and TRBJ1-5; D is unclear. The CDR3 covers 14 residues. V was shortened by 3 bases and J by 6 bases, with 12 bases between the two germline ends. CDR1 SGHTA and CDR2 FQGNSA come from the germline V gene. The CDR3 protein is CASSLEGVIQPQHF. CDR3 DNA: TGTGCCAGCAGCTTGGAAGGAGTCATTCAGCCCCAGCATTTT.

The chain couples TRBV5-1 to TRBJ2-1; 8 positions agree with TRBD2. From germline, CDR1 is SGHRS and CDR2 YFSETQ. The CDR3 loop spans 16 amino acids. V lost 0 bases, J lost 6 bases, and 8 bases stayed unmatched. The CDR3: CASSLVAGTRGNEQFF. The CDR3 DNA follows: TGCGCCAGCAGCTTGGTAGCGGGAACCAGGGGCAATGAGCAGTTCTTC.

CDR3 amino acids: CASRSLAPTQYF. The CDR3, as DNA: TGTGCCAGCAGATCACTAGCCCCTACGCAGTATTTT. The chain joins TRBV7-9 to TRBJ2-3, with D possibly being TRBD2 (6 bases). Germline values: CDR1 SEHNR, CDR2 FQNEAQ (reference sequence). V lost 6 bases and J 8 bases, leaving 12 bases between the germline ends. CDR3 size: 12 residues.

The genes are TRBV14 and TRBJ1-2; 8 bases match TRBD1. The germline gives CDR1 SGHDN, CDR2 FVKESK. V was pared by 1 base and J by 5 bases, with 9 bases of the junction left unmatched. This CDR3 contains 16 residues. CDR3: CASSQARDRPIYGYTF. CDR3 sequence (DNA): TGTGCCAGCAGCCAAGCCCGGGACAGGCCTATTTATGGCTACACCTTC.

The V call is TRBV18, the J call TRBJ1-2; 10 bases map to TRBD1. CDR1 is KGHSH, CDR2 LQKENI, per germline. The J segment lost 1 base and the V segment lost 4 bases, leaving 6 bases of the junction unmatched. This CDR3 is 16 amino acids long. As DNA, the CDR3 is TGTGCCAGCTCACAGGGACAGGGGACGAATAACTATGGCTACACCTTC. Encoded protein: CASSQGQGTNNYGYTF.

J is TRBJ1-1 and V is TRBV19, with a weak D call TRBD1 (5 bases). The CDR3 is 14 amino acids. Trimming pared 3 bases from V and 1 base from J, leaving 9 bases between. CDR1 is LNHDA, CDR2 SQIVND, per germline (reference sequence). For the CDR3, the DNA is TGTGCCAGTAGTATCCTCCAGGGGAACACTGAAGCTTTCTTT. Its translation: CASSILQGNTEAFF.

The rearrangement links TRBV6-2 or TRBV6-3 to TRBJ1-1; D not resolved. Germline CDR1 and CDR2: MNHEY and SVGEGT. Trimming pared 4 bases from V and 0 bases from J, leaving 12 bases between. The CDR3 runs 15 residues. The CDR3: CASSWAALMNTEAFF. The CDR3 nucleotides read TGTGCCAGCAGTTGGGCAGCTCTTATGAACACTGAAGCTTTCTTT.

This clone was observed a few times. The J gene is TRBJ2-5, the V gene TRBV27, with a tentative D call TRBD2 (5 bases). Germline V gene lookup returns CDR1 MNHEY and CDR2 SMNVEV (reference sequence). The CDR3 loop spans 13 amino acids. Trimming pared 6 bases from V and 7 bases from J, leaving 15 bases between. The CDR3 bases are TGTGCCAGCAGCCCTGAGGGCGGATGGACCCAGTACTTC. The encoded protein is CASSPEGGWTQYF.

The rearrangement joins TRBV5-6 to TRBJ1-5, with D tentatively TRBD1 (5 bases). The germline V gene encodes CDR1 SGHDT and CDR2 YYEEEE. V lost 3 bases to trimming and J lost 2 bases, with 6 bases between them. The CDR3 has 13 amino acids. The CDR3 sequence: CASSWGGNQPQHF. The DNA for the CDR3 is TGTGCCAGCAGCTGGGGGGGCAATCAGCCCCAGCATTTT.